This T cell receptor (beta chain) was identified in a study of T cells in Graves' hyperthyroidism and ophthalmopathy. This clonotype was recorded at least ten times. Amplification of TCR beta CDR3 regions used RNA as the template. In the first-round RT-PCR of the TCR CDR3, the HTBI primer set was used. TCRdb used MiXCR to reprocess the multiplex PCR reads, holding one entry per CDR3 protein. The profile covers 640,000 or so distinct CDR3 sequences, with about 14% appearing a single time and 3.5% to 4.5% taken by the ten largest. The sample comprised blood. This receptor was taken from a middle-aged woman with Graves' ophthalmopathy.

The CDR3 nucleotides read TGTGCCAGCAGACCGGGACAGGGGAGGACCGGGGAGCTGTTTTTT. Protein sequence: CASRPGQGRTGELFF. The gene calls are TRBV2 and TRBJ2-2, with 10 bases identical to TRBD1. CDR1 SNHLY and CDR2 FYNNEI come from the germline V gene. V lost 6 bases, J lost 5 bases, and 6 bases stayed unmatched. The CDR3 extends over 15 amino acids.